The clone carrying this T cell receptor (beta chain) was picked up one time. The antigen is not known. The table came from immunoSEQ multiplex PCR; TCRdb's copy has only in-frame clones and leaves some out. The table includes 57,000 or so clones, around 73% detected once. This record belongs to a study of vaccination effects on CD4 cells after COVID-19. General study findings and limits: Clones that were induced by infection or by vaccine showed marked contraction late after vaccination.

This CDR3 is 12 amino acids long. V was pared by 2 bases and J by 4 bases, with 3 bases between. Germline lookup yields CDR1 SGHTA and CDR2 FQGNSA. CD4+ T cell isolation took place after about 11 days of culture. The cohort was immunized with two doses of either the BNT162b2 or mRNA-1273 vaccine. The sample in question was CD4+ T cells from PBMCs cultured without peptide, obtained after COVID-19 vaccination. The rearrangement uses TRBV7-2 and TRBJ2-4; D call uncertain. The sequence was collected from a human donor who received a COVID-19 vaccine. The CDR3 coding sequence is TGTGCCAGCAGCTTAAGAAAAAACATTCAGTACTTC. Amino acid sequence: CASSLRKNIQYF.